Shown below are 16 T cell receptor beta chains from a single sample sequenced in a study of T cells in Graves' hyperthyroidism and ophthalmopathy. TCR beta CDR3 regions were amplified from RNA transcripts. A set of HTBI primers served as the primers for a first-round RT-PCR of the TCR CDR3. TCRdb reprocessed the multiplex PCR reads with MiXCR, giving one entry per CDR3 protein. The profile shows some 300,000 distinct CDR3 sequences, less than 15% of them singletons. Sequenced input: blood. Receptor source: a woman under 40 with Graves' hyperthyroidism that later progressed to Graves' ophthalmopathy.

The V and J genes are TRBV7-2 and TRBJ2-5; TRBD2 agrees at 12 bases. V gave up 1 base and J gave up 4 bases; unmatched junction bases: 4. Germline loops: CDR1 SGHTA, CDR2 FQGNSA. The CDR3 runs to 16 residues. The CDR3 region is CASSLGLAGAGETQYF. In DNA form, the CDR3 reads TGTGCCAGCAGCTTAGGACTAGCGGGAGCGGGAGAGACCCAGTACTTC. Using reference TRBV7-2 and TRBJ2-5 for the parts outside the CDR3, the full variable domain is GAGVSQSPSNKVTEKGKDVELRCDPISGHTALYWYRQSLGQGLEFLIYFQGNSAPDKSGLPSDRFSAERTGGSVSTLTIQRTQQEDSAVYLCASSLGLAGAGETQYFGPGTRLLVL.

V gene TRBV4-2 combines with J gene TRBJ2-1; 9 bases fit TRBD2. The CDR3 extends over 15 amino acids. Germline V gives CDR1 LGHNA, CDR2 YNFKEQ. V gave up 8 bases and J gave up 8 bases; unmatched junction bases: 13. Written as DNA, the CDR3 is TGTGCCAGCGCCTCAACGGGCGGGAGGGTGGATGAGCAGTTCTTC. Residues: CASASTGGRVDEQFF.

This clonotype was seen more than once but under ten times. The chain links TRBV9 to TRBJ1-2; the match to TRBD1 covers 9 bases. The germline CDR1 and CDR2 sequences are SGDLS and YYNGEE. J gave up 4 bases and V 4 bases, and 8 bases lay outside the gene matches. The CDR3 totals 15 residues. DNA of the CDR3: TGTGCCAGCAGCACAGGACAGGGGAAGGGCTATGGCTACACCTTC. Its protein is CASSTGQGKGYGYTF.

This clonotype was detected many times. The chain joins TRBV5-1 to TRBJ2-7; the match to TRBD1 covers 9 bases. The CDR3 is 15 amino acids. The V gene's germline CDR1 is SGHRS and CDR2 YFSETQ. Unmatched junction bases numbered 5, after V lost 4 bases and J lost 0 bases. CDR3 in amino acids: CASSGGTGSSYEQYF. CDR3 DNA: TGCGCCAGCAGCGGGGGGACAGGGAGCTCCTACGAGCAGTACTTC.

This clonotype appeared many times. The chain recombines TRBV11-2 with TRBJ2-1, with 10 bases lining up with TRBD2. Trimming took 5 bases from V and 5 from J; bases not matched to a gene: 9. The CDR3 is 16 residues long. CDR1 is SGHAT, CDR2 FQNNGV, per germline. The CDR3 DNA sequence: TGTGCCAGCAGCCCTAGAGGTGGACTAGCGGACAATGAGCAGTTCTTC. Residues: CASSPRGGLADNEQFF.

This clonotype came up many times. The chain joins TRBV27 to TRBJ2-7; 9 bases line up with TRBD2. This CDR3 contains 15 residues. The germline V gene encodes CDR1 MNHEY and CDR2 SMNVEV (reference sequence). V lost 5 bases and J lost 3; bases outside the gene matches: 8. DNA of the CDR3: TGTGCCAGCAGTGACCTGACTAGCGGAAGCTACGAGCAGTACTTC. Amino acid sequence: CASSDLTSGSYEQYF.

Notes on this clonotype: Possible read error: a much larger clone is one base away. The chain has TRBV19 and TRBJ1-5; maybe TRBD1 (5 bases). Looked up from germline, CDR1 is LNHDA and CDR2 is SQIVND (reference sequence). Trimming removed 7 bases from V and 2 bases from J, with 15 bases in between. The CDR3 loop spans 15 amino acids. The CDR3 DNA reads TGTGCCAGTACTAGCGGGGCAGGGCGCAATCAGCCCCAGCATTTT. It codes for CASTSGAGRNQPQHF.

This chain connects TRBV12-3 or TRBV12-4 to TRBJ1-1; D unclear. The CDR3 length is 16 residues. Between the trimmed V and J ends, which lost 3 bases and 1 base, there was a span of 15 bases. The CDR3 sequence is CASSFFRQAQNTEAFF. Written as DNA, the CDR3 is TGTGCCAGCAGTTTCTTTAGGCAGGCGCAGAACACTGAAGCTTTCTTT.

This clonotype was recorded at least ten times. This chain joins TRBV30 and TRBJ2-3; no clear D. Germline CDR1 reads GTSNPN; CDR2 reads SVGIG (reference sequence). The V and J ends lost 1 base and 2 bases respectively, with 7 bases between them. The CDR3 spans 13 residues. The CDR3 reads CAWSELFTDTQYF. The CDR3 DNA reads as TGTGCCTGGAGTGAACTATTCACAGATACGCAGTATTTT.

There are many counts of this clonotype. This chain's CDR3 is CASSLGGQGVTGELFF. In DNA, the CDR3 is TGTGCCAGCAGCTTAGGAGGCCAGGGAGTCACCGGGGAGCTGTTTTTT. The J gene is TRBJ2-2, the V gene TRBV13; D could derive from TRBD1 or TRBD2 (5 bases each). V was cut by 0 bases and J by 4 bases, with 12 bases left in between. Per the germline V gene, CDR1 is PRHDT and CDR2 is FYEKMQ (reference sequence). CDR3 length: 16 amino acids.

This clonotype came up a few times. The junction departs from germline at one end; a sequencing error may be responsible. CDR3 region: CASSLSPGSTEELFF. The CDR3 DNA follows: TGTGCCAGCAGTTTAAGCCCAGGGTCCACCGAGGAGCTGTTTTTT. The V call is TRBV28, the J call TRBJ2-2; maybe TRBD1 (5 bases). CDR1 is MDHEN, CDR2 SYDVKM, per germline. The CDR3 has 15 amino acids.

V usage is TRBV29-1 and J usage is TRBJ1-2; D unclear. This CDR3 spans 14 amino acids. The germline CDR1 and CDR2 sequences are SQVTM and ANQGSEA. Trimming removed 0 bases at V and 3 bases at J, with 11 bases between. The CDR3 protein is CSVEENTGHYGYTF. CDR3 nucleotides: TGCAGCGTTGAAGAGAACACGGGTCACTATGGCTACACCTTC. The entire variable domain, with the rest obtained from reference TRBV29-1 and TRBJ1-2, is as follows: SAVISQKPSRDICQRGTSLTIQCQVDSQVTMMFWYRQQPGQSLTLIATANQGSEATYESGFVIDKFPISRPNLTFSTLTVSNMSPEDSSIYLCSVEENTGHYGYTFGSGTRLTVV.

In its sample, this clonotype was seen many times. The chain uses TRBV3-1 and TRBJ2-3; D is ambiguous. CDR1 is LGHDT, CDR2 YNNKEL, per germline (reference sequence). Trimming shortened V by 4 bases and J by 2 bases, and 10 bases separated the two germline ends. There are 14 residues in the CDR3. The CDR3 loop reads CASSPGEFTDTQYF. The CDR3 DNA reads TGTGCCAGCAGCCCTGGCGAGTTCACAGATACGCAGTATTTT.

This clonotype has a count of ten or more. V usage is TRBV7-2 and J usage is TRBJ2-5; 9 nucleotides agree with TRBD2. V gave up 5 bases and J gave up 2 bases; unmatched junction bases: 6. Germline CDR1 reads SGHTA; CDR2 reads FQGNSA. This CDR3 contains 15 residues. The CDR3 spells CASSLIAGAQETQYF. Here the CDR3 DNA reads TGTGCCAGCAGCCTTATAGCGGGAGCTCAAGAGACCCAGTACTTC.

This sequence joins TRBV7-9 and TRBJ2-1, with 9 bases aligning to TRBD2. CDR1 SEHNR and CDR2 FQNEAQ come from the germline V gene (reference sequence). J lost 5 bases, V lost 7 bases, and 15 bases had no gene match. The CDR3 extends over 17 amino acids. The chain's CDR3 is CASNAETSGLSHNEQFF. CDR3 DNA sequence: TGTGCCAGCAACGCCGAGACTAGCGGCCTTAGCCACAATGAGCAGTTCTTC.

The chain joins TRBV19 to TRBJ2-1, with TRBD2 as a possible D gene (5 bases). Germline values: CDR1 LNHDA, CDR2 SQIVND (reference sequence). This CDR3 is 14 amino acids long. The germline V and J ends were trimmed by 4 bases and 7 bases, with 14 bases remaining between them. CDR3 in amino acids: CASSTPHERNEQFF. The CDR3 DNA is TGTGCCAGTAGTACCCCTCATGAGCGGAATGAGCAGTTCTTC.